These 30 T cell receptor beta chains were all obtained from the same sample, sequenced in a study of CD4 T cells in relation to SARS-CoV-2 and coronaviruses. The unexposed donors gave CD4+ T cells in about 2011-2019, prior to COVID-19. CD4+ T cells were isolated from the cells after about 11 days of culture. Antigen specificity for these receptors is unknown. Data came from immunoSEQ multiplex PCR; TCRdb stores just in-frame clones and leaves some out. This sample has more than 20,000 clones, with approximately 80% found just once. The sample comprised CD4+ T cells from PBMCs, cultured in vitro. The receptors here all came from a human donor in good health.

This sequence joins TRBV9 and TRBJ2-3; D not certain. Germline values: CDR1 SGDLS, CDR2 YYNGEE. V lost 0 bases and J 3 bases, leaving 2 bases between the germline ends. The CDR3 length is 12 residues. The CDR3 coding sequence is TGTGCCAGCAGCGTAGGGACAGATACGCAGTATTTT. It codes for CASSVGTDTQYF. The full variable domain, rest sourced from reference TRBV9 and TRBJ2-3, is DSGVTQTPKHLITATGQRVTLRCSPRSGDLSVYWYQQSLDQGLQFLIQYYNGEERAKGNILERFSAQQFPDLHSELNLSSLELGDSALYFCASSVGTDTQYFGPGTRLTVL.

The CDR3 coding sequence is TGCGCCAGCAGCTGTGCATACTTGACAGGTATTAATTCACCCCTCCACTTT. Amino acid sequence: CASSCAYLTGINSPLHF. The gene calls are TRBV5-1 and TRBJ1-6; TRBD1 is a possible D gene (6 bases). The CDR3 consists of 17 residues. Trimming pared 3 bases from V and 6 bases from J, leaving 19 bases between. The germline V gene has CDR1 SGHRS and CDR2 YFSETQ.

This chain uses TRBV29-1 with TRBJ1-5, with D unresolved. The CDR3 has 12 amino acids. Trimming took 4 bases from V and 7 from J, leaving 11 bases between them. Germline assignment: CDR1 SQVTM and CDR2 ANQGSEA. The CDR3, as DNA: TGCAGCGTTGTGTCGGGAGGCCAGCCCCAGCATTTT. Protein: CSVVSGGQPQHF. Full variable domain (rest looked up from reference TRBV29-1 and TRBJ1-5): SAVISQKPSRDICQRGTSLTIQCQVDSQVTMMFWYRQQPGQSLTLIATANQGSEATYESGFVIDKFPISRPNLTFSTLTVSNMSPEDSSIYLCSVVSGGQPQHFGDGTRLSIL.

J is TRBJ2-2 and V is TRBV11-2; 7 bases align to TRBD1. The CDR3 totals 16 residues. Germline CDR1 is SGHAT and CDR2 is FQNNGV. Trimming at V came to 0 bases and at J to 4 bases, leaving 5 bases not matched to a gene. The CDR3 DNA follows: TGTGCCAGCAGCTTAGATCAGGGACAGCGCACCGGGGAGCTGTTTTTT. Its protein is CASSLDQGQRTGELFF.

The chain links TRBV3-1 (or the pseudogene TRBV3-2) to TRBJ2-7, with 11 bases matching TRBD1. With 4 bases clipped from V and 7 bases from J, the junction kept 9 bases outside the gene matches. Germline V gene data show CDR1 as LGHDT and CDR2 as YNNKEL (reference sequence). This CDR3 region has 15 residues. CDR3 residues: CASSPRTGGNGEQYF. The CDR3 DNA follows: TGTGCCAGCAGCCCGAGGACAGGGGGCAACGGGGAGCAGTACTTC.

The chain links TRBV7-9 to TRBJ2-7, with TRBD2 matching 14 bases. The ends lost 1 base at V and 0 bases at J; junction bases unmatched: 5. From germline, CDR1 is SEHNR and CDR2 FQNEAQ (reference sequence). This CDR3 has 18 residues. Written as DNA, the CDR3 is TGTGCCAGCAGCTTAGAGGGGACTAGCGGGAGATACTCCTACGAGCAGTACTTC. Its protein is CASSLEGTSGRYSYEQYF.

The chain recombines TRBV19 with TRBJ1-1; 7 positions match TRBD1. CDR1 and CDR2 (germline): LNHDA, SQIVND (reference sequence). Trimming took 4 bases from V and 4 from J; bases not matched to a gene: 6. The CDR3 sequence is 14 residues long. CDR3 sequence: CASSTLDRRTEAFF. In DNA, the CDR3 is TGTGCCAGTAGTACCCTGGACAGGCGCACTGAAGCTTTCTTT.

The chain links TRBV4-1 to TRBJ1-3, with 8 nucleotides matching TRBD1. After removal of 5 bases from V and 4 bases from J, the junction contained 10 bases not matched to a gene. Germline values: CDR1 MGHRA, CDR2 YSYEKL. This CDR3 region has 16 residues. CDR3 region: CASSSAGQGAGNTIYF. DNA of the CDR3: TGCGCCAGCAGCTCAGCAGGACAGGGTGCCGGAAACACCATATATTTT.

V and J are TRBV2 and TRBJ1-1; D ambiguous. This CDR3 is 15 amino acids long. The germline CDR1 and CDR2 sequences are SNHLY and FYNNEI. Trimming took 5 bases from V and 0 from J, leaving 13 bases between them. The CDR3 DNA is TGTGCCAGCAGTCCCCCCAGTTCAATGAACACTGAAGCTTTCTTT. Amino acids: CASSPPSSMNTEAFF.

This chain joins TRBV6-6 and TRBJ1-2; D gene uncertain. The CDR3 loop spans 13 amino acids. Trimming shortened V by 0 bases and J by 5 bases, and 7 bases separated the two germline ends. Germline loops: CDR1 MNHNY, CDR2 SVGAGI (reference sequence). CDR3 DNA: TGTGCCAGCAGTTACTCACCGGATTATGGCTACACCTTC. Protein sequence: CASSYSPDYGYTF.

This clone was detected only once. The chain is built from TRBV6-5 and TRBJ2-7; 8 bases are shared with TRBD2. The ends lost 5 bases at V and 6 bases at J; junction bases unmatched: 9. The V gene's germline CDR1 is MNHEY and CDR2 SVGAGI. The CDR3 has 14 amino acids. DNA for the CDR3: TGTGCCAGCAGTCCATCAGGACTAGCAGGCGAGCAGTACTTC. Its translation is CASSPSGLAGEQYF.

The V call is TRBV2, the J call TRBJ2-1, with 9 bases that match TRBD1. V shed 2 bases and J 0 bases; nucleotides not matched to a gene: 8. Germline assignment: CDR1 SNHLY and CDR2 FYNNEI. The CDR3 runs to 18 residues. CDR3: CASSERQGVYSSYNEQFF. The CDR3 bases are TGTGCCAGCAGTGAAAGACAGGGGGTCTACTCCTCCTACAATGAGCAGTTCTTC.

V and J are TRBV11-2 and TRBJ1-1; D not resolved. The CDR3 covers 16 residues. Germline assignment: CDR1 SGHAT and CDR2 FQNNGV. Trimming removed 3 bases from V and 4 bases from J, with 18 bases in between. CDR3 amino acids: CASSFAERATGTEAFF. In nucleotides, the CDR3 is TGTGCCAGCAGCTTCGCTGAGCGGGCTACGGGCACTGAAGCTTTCTTT.

The chain uses TRBV18 and TRBJ2-3; D is uncertain. CDR1 and CDR2 (germline): KGHSH, LQKENI. The CDR3 runs 13 residues. Between the trimmed V and J ends, which lost 2 bases and 7 bases, there was a span of 10 bases. The CDR3 loop reads CASSPFLRNTQYF. The CDR3 DNA reads TGTGCCAGCTCACCATTTCTCAGGAATACGCAGTATTTT.

This clone has a handful of counts. The genes are TRBV30 and TRBJ2-7; possible D gene TRBD1, 6 bases. Trimming took off 3 bases at V and 0 bases at J, with 12 bases between the two ends. This CDR3 has 14 amino acids. Germline CDR1 and CDR2: GTSNPN and SVGIG (reference sequence). CDR3 in DNA: TGTGCCTGGAGCCGGAACAGGGACTCCTACGAGCAGTACTTC. It specifies CAWSRNRDSYEQYF.

J is TRBJ2-1 and V is TRBV11-2, with TRBD2 as a possible D gene (5 bases). The CDR3 totals 18 residues. Germline CDR1 is SGHAT and CDR2 is FQNNGV. V was trimmed by 3 bases and J by 0 bases, leaving 18 bases between them. The CDR3 DNA reads as TGTGCCAGCAGCTTGGGGAGCCCGGTGGTGAGCTCCTACAATGAGCAGTTCTTC. Protein product: CASSLGSPVVSSYNEQFF.

This sequence joins TRBV12-3 or TRBV12-4 and TRBJ2-6; D unclear. The CDR3 sequence is 13 residues long. The V gene lost 8 bases and the J gene lost 1 base, with 6 bases spanning the gap. The CDR3 DNA follows: TGTGCCAGCTTGAGTTCTGGGGCCAACGTCCTGACTTTC. Its protein product is CASLSSGANVLTF.

The V gene is TRBV6-5, the J gene TRBJ2-5; 10 nucleotides align to TRBD1. The CDR3 totals 15 residues. CDR1 is MNHEY and CDR2 is SVGAGI in the germline V gene. V trimming: 6 bases; J trimming: 5 bases; junction bases outside the gene matches: 9. The CDR3 region has the DNA TGTGCCAGCAGCCTACCGGGACAGGGGTCGGAGACCCAGTACTTC. Its translation: CASSLPGQGSETQYF.

This chain uses TRBV28 with TRBJ1-4, with D hard to call. Germline V gene lookup returns CDR1 MDHEN and CDR2 SYDVKM. V was pared by 6 bases and J by 8 bases, with 10 bases between. This CDR3 contains 12 residues. DNA of the CDR3: TGTGCCAGCAGGGTGGGGAGGGAAAAACTGTTTTTT. Translated: CASRVGREKLFF.

The chain has TRBV3-1 (or the pseudogene TRBV3-2) and TRBJ2-5; D remains ambiguous. Trimming pared 2 bases from V and 5 bases from J, leaving 9 bases between. Per the germline V gene, CDR1 is LGHDT and CDR2 is YNNKEL (reference sequence). The CDR3 is 13 amino acids. CDR3 sequence: CASSQTFSETQYF. CDR3 in DNA: TGTGCCAGCAGCCAAACATTCTCTGAGACCCAGTACTTC.

The gene calls are TRBV2 and TRBJ2-5; D remains unclear. Trimming removed 3 bases from V and 5 bases from J, with 19 bases in between. The CDR3 runs 16 residues. Germline V lookup: CDR1 SNHLY, CDR2 FYNNEI. CDR3 DNA sequence: TGTGCCAGCAGTGAGTCAGCAATTGGTGGTTGGGAGACCCAGTACTTC. This translates into CASSESAIGGWETQYF.

This sequence joins TRBV11-2 and TRBJ2-7; D is unresolved. Germline values: CDR1 SGHAT, CDR2 FQNNGV. Trimming took off 5 bases at V and 2 bases at J, with 7 bases between the two ends. The CDR3 consists of 12 residues. The CDR3 here is CASSDSTYEQYF. In DNA, the CDR3 is TGTGCCAGCAGCGACTCGACCTACGAGCAGTACTTC.

The table lists this clone with a count of one. CDR3 protein: CSVHRSLNTEAFF. Written as DNA, the CDR3 is TGCAGCGTTCACAGGAGCCTAAACACTGAAGCTTTCTTT. The chain employs TRBV29-1 and TRBJ1-1; D perhaps matches TRBD1 (5 bases). V was cut by 5 bases and J by 2 bases, with 12 bases left in between. The CDR3 is 13 residues long. CDR1 and CDR2 from the germline V gene are SQVTM and ANQGSEA.

This clone was detected a few times. CDR3 coding DNA: TGTGCCAGTAGTATGGAATGGGATTCGTTCCATTTT. Protein sequence: CASSMEWDSFHF. This chain joins TRBV19 and TRBJ1-5; D not certain. This CDR3 region has 12 residues. The V gene's germline CDR1 is LNHDA and CDR2 SQIVND (reference sequence). With 3 bases removed from V and 16 bases from J, the gap between germline ends came to 16 bases.

V is TRBV28 and J is TRBJ2-3; the D gene could be TRBD1 or TRBD2 (6 bases each). Germline values: CDR1 MDHEN, CDR2 SYDVKM. The CDR3 covers 14 residues. The ends were cut back, 3 bases at V and 3 bases at J, with 10 bases in the middle. The CDR3 region is CASSLGGGTDTQYF. CDR3 bases: TGTGCCAGCAGTTTGGGGGGCGGTACAGATACGCAGTATTTT.

This sequence joins TRBV4-2 and TRBJ2-7, with a possible D match to TRBD2 (6 bases). Germline V lookup: CDR1 LGHNA, CDR2 YNFKEQ. The CDR3 is 11 residues long. Trimming left V 3 bases short and J 7 bases short, with 7 bases between. CDR3 sequence: CASSHGGEQYF. DNA for the CDR3: TGTGCCAGCAGCCACGGGGGTGAGCAGTACTTC.

The V gene is TRBV27, the J gene TRBJ1-5; 9 bases agree with TRBD1. Per the germline V gene, CDR1 is MNHEY and CDR2 is SMNVEV (reference sequence). The CDR3 runs 15 residues. Trimming cost V 3 bases and J 5 bases; bases outside gene matches: 5. DNA of the CDR3: TGTGCCAGCAGTTTTGCTTGGACAGGGGATCAGCCCCAGCATTTT. Translated: CASSFAWTGDQPQHF.

The chain employs TRBV18 and TRBJ1-1; D is uncertain. The CDR3 extends over 14 amino acids. Germline assignment: CDR1 KGHSH and CDR2 LQKENI. Trimming took off 2 bases at V and 1 base at J, with 8 bases between the two ends. In DNA, the CDR3 is TGTGCCAGCTCACCAAGAGGCCAGAACACTGAAGCTTTCTTT. Translating gives CASSPRGQNTEAFF.

The chain is built from TRBV18 and TRBJ1-3; D unclear. The CDR3 loop spans 17 amino acids. Germline CDR1 and CDR2: KGHSH and LQKENI. V was pared by 5 bases and J by 1 base, with 18 bases between. CDR3 loop: CASSKNTTRRSGNTIYF. In nucleotides, the CDR3 is TGTGCCAGCTCAAAGAATACAACCCGTCGATCTGGAAACACCATATATTTT.

The CDR3 region has the DNA TGTGCCAGCAGCCCAGAGTTGTGGGGAACTGGGGCCAACGTCCTGACTTTC. Translation gives CASSPELWGTGANVLTF. The chain recombines TRBV7-9 with TRBJ2-6; no clear D. The V end was cut by 5 bases, the J end by 2 bases, with 16 bases between. The CDR3 covers 17 residues. Germline loops: CDR1 SEHNR, CDR2 FQNEAQ (reference sequence).